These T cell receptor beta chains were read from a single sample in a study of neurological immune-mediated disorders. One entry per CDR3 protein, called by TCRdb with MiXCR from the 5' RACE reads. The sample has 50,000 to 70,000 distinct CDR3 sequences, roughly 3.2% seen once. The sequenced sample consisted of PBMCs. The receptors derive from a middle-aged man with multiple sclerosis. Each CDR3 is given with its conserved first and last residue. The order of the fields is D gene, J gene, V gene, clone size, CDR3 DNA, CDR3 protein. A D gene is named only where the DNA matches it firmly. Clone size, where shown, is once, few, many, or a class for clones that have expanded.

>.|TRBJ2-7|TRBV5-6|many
TGTGCCAGCAGCTTGTTGGACGAGCAGTACTTC
CASSLLDEQYF
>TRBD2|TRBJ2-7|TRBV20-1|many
TGCAGTGCTCGGGGGGAATGGGGACACGAGCAGTACTTC
CSARGEWGHEQYF
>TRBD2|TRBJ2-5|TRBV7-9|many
TGTGCCAGCGGGACTACCCAAGAGACCCAGTACTTC
CASGTTQETQYF
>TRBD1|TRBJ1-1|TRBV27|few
TGTGCCAGCAGTTTGCAGGGGGCTCACACTGAAGCTTTCTTT
CASSLQGAHTEAFF
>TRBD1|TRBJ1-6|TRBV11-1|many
TGTGCCAGCAGCTACAGGGGGTGGAATTCACCCCTCCACTTT
CASSYRGWNSPLHF
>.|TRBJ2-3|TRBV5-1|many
TGCGCCAGCAGCGGAGGACCAGTGCCCACAGATACGCAGTATTTT
CASSGGPVPTDTQYF
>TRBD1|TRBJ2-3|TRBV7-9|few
TGTGCCAGCGGGACAGGGGTTGGAGATACGCAGTATTTT
CASGTGVGDTQYF
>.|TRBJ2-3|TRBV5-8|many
TGTGCCAGCAGCTTGTCAGGAGGGTTGGGGAATACGCAGTATTTT
CASSLSGGLGNTQYF
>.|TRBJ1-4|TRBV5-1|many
TGCGCCAGCAGCTTCAACAGCCCGTCTAATGAAAAACTGTTTTTT
CASSFNSPSNEKLFF
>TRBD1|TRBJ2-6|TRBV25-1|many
TGTGCCAGCAGTCGGACAGGGGGGTCGGCTGGGGCCAACGTCCTGACTTTC
CASSRTGGSAGANVLTF
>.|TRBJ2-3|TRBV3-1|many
TGTGCCAGCAGCCTGACTCCAGATACGCAGTATTTT
CASSLTPDTQYF
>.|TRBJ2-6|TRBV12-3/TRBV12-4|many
TGTGCCAGCAGTTTGGCCTCTGGGGCCAACGTCCTGACTTTC
CASSLASGANVLTF
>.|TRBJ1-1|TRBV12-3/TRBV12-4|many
TGTGCCAGCAGTCCATATAGGAACACTGAAGCTTTCTTT
CASSPYRNTEAFF
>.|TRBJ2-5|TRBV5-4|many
TGTGCCAGCAGCTCAACACTGGCGGGGCAAGAGACCCAGTACTTC
CASSSTLAGQETQYF
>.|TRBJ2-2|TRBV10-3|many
TGTGCCATCAGTGAGCAGGGTACCGGGGAGCTGTTTTTT
CAISEQGTGELFF
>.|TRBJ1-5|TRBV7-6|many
TGTGCCAGCAGCTTAGACGCCGGTCGATCACCCCAGCATTTT
CASSLDAGRSPQHF
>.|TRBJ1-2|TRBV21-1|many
TGTGCCAGCAGCCGCCGGAGGAGGGGGATAGCTAACTATGGCTACACCTTC
CASSRRRRGIANYGYTF
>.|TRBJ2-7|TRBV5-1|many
TGCGCCAGCAGCTTTTCAGCGGCAATCTCCTACGAGCAGTACTTC
CASSFSAAISYEQYF
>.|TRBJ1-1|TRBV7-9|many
TGTGCCAGCAGCCTGGCCGAGGCTTTCTTT
CASSLAEAFF
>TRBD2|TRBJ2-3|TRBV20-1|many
TGCAGTGCTTCAACTAGCGGCACAGATACGCAGTATTTT
CSASTSGTDTQYF
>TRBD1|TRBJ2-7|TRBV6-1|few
TGTGCCAGCAGGAACGACAGGGGGCGCAACGAGCAGTACTTC
CASRNDRGRNEQYF
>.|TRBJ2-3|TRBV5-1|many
TGCGCCAGCGAGGCGGACGGTCGATGGGGGGGCACAGATACGCAGTATTTT
CASEADGRWGGTDTQYF
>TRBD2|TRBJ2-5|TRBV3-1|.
TGTGCCAGCAGCCACCCAGCGGGGGTCAGAGAGACCCAGTACTTC
CASSHPAGVRETQYF